One and the same sample provided the 3 T cell receptor beta chains below, sequenced in a study of blood T cell repertoires in COVID-19. TCRdb's copy holds only in-frame clones and misses some; the assay was immunoSEQ multiplex PCR. Among about 280,000 clones listed, 85% were seen once. Sequenced: PBMCs or T cells enriched from blood (not recorded which). These receptors were obtained from a woman between 50 and 59 years old who had recovered from COVID-19.

This clone has more than one count but fewer than ten. CDR3 residues: CASSRIQIRDRVNSPLHF. The CDR3 coding sequence is TGCGCCAGCAGCCGAATACAGATCCGGGACAGGGTTAATTCACCCCTCCACTTT. This chain connects TRBV4-1 to TRBJ1-6; TRBD1 matches at 9 bases. J was trimmed by 6 bases and V by 4 bases; bases with no gene match: 13. This CDR3 has 18 residues. Germline CDR1 MGHRA, CDR2 YSYEKL.

The chain employs TRBV6-5 and TRBJ1-6; D may be TRBD1 (5 bases). Germline V gene data show CDR1 as MNHEY and CDR2 as SVGAGI. Trimming pared 6 bases from V and 8 bases from J, leaving 14 bases between. This CDR3 has 14 amino acids. The CDR3 DNA reads TGTGCCAGCAGCCCCACCCGGGGGTATTCACCCCTCCACTTT. It yields the protein CASSPTRGYSPLHF.

The chain carries TRBV19 and TRBJ1-1, with D maybe TRBD1 (6 bases). The ends were cut back, 4 bases at V and 6 bases at J, with 12 bases in the middle. The CDR3 sequence is 13 residues long. The V gene's germline CDR1 is LNHDA and CDR2 SQIVND (reference sequence). The CDR3 coding sequence is TGTGCCAGTAGTACCGAGGGGGTCCCTGAAGCTTTCTTT. Encoded protein: CASSTEGVPEAFF.